The following is a T cell receptor (beta chain) sequence with its context. The V end was cut by 3 bases, the J end by 4 bases, with 10 bases between. The CDR3 is 13 residues long. The germline CDR1 and CDR2 sequences are SGDLS and YYNGEE. The sample comes from a study of blood T cell repertoires in COVID-19. Study overall: PBMCs, B-cell-depleted T cells, or T cells were the source of the cDNA or gDNA that made up the material.

Original processing methods: Amplification from reference gene primers served as the basis for estimated nucleated cell counts. Measured with immunoSEQ multiplex PCR; TCRdb has only the in-frame clones, and not every one. The V and J calls and clone size are taken from that table; D and trimming were inferred from the DNA. The repertoire holds more than 65,000 clones, with about 83% as singletons. The sample comprised peripheral blood. The sequence was collected from a man aged 50 to 60 with active COVID-19. The V and J genes are TRBV9 and TRBJ1-1, with D maybe TRBD1 (5 bases). CDR3: CASSGPRGTEAFF. DNA of the CDR3: TGTGCCAGCAGCGGCCCTAGGGGCACTGAAGCTTTCTTT. The whole variable domain, remainder taken from reference TRBV9 and TRBJ1-1, is DSGVTQTPKHLITATGQRVTLRCSPRSGDLSVYWYQQSLDQGLQFLIQYYNGEERAKGNILERFSAQQFPDLHSELNLSSLELGDSALYFCASSGPRGTEAFFGQGTRLTVV.